This T cell receptor (beta chain) was recovered during a study of vaccination effects on CD4 cells after COVID-19. Whole-study context: Antigen-specific CD4+ T cells were expanded (with viral peptide pools) by the ViraFEST assay ahead of sequencing. A couple of convalescent pre-vaccine samples were taken 142 and 148 days post-diagnosis.

On this clone itself: Its antigen is as yet unknown.

Cells that had been cultured for 10 days were the source of isolated CD4+ T cells. Infection dated between March and December 2020, before the Alpha, Beta and Delta variants reached the United States. The V gene's germline CDR1 is SGHNT and CDR2 YENEEA. The germline V and J ends were trimmed by 1 base and 5 bases, with 14 bases remaining between them. CDR3 length: 16 amino acids. Using immunoSEQ multiplex PCR, the repertoire was profiled, and TCRdb retains in-frame clones only, with some absent. The data show more than 60,000 clones, approximately 78% seen once. The receptor was derived from a human donor who had a prior SARS-CoV-2 infection. The rearrangement joins TRBV11-3 to TRBJ1-4, with D unclear. The sample was CD4+ T cells from PBMCs cultured without peptide, taken before COVID-19 vaccination. The CDR3, as DNA: TGTGCCAGCAGCTTAGTGACCGGGTCCCTAAATGAAAAACTGTTTTTT. It is translated as CASSLVTGSLNEKLFF. The complete variable domain, with remaining parts taken from reference TRBV11-3 and TRBJ1-4, reads EAGVVQSPRYKIIEKKQPVAFWCNPISGHNTLYWYLQNLGQGPELLIRYENEEAVDDSQLPKDRFSAERLKGVDSTLKIQPAELGDSAVYLCASSLVTGSLNEKLFFGSGTQLSVL.